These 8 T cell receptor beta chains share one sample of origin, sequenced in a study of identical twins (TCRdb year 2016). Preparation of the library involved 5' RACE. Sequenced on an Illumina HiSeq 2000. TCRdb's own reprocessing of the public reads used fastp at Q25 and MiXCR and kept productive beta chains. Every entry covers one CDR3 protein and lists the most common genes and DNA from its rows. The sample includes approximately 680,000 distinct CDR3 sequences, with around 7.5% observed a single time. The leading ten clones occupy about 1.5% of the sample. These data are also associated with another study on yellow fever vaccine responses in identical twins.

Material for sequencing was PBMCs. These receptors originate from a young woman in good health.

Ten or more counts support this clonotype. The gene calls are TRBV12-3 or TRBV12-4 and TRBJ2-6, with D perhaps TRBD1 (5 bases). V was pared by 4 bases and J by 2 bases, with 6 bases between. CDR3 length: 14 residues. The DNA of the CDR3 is TGTGCCAGCAGTTCAGGGCCTGGGGCCAACGTCCTGACTTTC. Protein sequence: CASSSGPGANVLTF.

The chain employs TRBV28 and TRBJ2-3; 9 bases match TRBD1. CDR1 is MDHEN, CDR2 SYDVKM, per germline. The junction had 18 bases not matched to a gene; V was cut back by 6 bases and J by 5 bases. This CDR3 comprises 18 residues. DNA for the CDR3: TGTGCCAGCAGCTCGGAAAAACGGTGGGACAGGGTCGGAGATACGCAGTATTTT. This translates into CASSSEKRWDRVGDTQYF.

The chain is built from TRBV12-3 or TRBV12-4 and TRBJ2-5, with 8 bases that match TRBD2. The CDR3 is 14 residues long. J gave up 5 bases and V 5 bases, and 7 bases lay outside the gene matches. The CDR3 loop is CASSLWTSSETQYF. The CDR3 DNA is TGTGCCAGCAGTCTATGGACTAGCAGTGAGACCCAGTACTTC.

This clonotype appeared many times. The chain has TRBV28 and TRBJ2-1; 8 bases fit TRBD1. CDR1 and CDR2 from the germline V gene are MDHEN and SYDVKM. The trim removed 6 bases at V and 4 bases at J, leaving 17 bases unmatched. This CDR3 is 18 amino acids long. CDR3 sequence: CASSPLPKWGQEYNEQFF. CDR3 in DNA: TGTGCCAGCAGCCCTCTTCCCAAGTGGGGACAGGAGTACAATGAGCAGTTCTTC.

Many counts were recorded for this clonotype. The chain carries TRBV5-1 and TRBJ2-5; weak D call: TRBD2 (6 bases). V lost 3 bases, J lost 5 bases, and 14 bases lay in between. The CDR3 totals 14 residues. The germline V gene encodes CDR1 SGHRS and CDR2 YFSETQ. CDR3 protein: CASSSEGRQETQYF. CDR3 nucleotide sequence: TGCGCCAGCAGCTCGGAGGGCCGACAGGAGACCCAGTACTTC.

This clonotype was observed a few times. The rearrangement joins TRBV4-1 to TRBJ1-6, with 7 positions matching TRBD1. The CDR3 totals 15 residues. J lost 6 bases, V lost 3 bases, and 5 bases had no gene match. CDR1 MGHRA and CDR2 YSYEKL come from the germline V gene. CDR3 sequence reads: CASSQQGGANSPLHF. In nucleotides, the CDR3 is TGCGCCAGCAGCCAGCAGGGGGGGGCTAATTCACCCCTCCACTTT.

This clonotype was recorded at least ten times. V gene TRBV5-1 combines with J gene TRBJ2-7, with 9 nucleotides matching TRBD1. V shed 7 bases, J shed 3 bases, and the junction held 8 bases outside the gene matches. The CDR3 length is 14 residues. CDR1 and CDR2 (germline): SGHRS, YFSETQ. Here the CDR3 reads CASAGTGQIYEQYF. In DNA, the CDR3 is TGCGCCAGCGCCGGGACAGGGCAAATCTACGAGCAGTACTTC.

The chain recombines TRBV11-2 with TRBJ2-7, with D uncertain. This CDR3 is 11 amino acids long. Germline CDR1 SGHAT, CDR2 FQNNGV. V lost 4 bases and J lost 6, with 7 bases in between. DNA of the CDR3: TGTGCCAGCAGCTCCCCTTTCGAGCAGTACGTC. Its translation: CASSSPFEQYV.